The 5 T cell receptor beta chains in this list originate from one sample, sequenced in a study of a mutant IDH1 vaccine in newly diagnosed glioma. These receptors have no known antigen. The time point denotes: week 35, safety follow-up. A single vaccine dose contained 300 ug of mutant IDH1 20-mer peptide, and topical imiquimod was used with it. Assay used: immunoSEQ multiplex PCR; TCRdb lists only in-frame clones, some missing. The data contain about 48,000 clones, around four fifths of them singletons. Source: PBMCs, taken from a glioma patient whose treatment included an IDH1 peptide vaccine. Receptors were obtained from a middle-aged man with glioma.

On this clone itself: A junction end diverges from the germline sequence, so it may reflect a read error. The chain couples TRBV7-7 to TRBJ1-3, with D possibly being TRBD1 (6 bases). The CDR3 contains 16 residues. Germline V gene data show CDR1 as SSHAT and CDR2 as FNYEAQ (reference sequence). CDR3 sequence reads: CASSPTGISSGNTIYF. The CDR3 region has the DNA TGTGCTAGCAGCCCAACAGGGATAAGCTCTGGAAACACCATATATTTT.

CDR3 sequence: CASSVVSTDTQYF. The DNA for the CDR3 is TGTGCCAGCAGCGTAGTTTCAACAGATACGCAGTATTTT. The chain links TRBV9 to TRBJ2-3; D is uncertain. CDR1 is SGDLS, CDR2 YYNGEE, per germline. Between the trimmed V and J ends, which lost 0 bases and 3 bases, there was a span of 5 bases. This CDR3 has 13 residues.

The chain joins TRBV10-1 to TRBJ1-2; tentatively, D is TRBD1 (5 bases). Trimming stripped 8 bases from V and 2 bases from J, with 18 bases between. The CDR3 has 15 residues. CDR1 WNHNN and CDR2 SYGVQD come from the germline V gene (reference sequence). The CDR3 sequence: CASVGTDGYNYGYTF. The DNA for the CDR3 is TGCGCCAGCGTTGGGACGGACGGCTACAACTATGGCTACACCTTC.

The V gene is TRBV4-1, the J gene TRBJ1-3, with TRBD1 matching 8 bases. The trim removed 1 base at V and 5 bases at J, leaving 10 bases unmatched. Germline assignment: CDR1 MGHRA and CDR2 YSYEKL. CDR3 length: 17 amino acids. CDR3 residues: CASSQVGAGQGRNTIYF. CDR3 bases: TGCGCCAGCAGCCAAGTGGGGGCAGGACAGGGCCGAAACACCATATATTTT.

The V and J genes are TRBV4-1 and TRBJ1-6; a weak D match, TRBD1 (5 bases). The CDR3 extends over 17 amino acids. V shed 4 bases and J shed 1 base, with 14 bases lying between them. CDR1 and CDR2 (germline): MGHRA, YSYEKL. CDR3 DNA: TGCGCCAGCAGCCTATCGCCGGGGCCGTCCTATAATTCACCCCTCCACTTT. This sequence encodes CASSLSPGPSYNSPLHF.